Reported below is one T cell receptor (beta chain). Its antigen remains unidentified. Base qualities are missing; no much larger clone stands one base away. Using the deep immunoSEQ assay, TCR CDR3 regions were amplified from genomic DNA by multiplex PCR. Extracted genomic DNA from each cell subset was distributed evenly across all wells of several immunoSEQ 96-well plates, and each plate was treated as a replicate. For sorted subsets, each replicate PCR was loaded with 200 to 250 ng genomic DNA, equivalent to 30,000 to 35,000 T cell genomes. Purified libraries were quantified with a Qubit 3.0 fluorometer, sized on a Bioanalyzer 2100, and re-quantified with the KAPA Library Quantification kit. Every immunoSEQ 96-well plate was sequenced on a dedicated single-read 150-cycle Illumina NextSeq 550 flow cell. In the paper's pipeline: Because only junctional sequences without quality scores were contained in the immunoSEQ output, filtering matching that applied to full-length reads could not be performed. Sequences were annotated with PyIR, a Python wrapper for IgBLAST v1.9, and V/J genes and CDR3 were assigned using IMGT germline references. Reads were filtered out if the reads had weak V/J assignments (E-value above 1e-6), no CDR3, stop codons, out-of-frame junctions, or ambiguous translated residues. V3J clonotypes were defined by identical inferred V gene, J gene, and CDR3 amino acid sequence. The percentage overlap between two repertoires was calculated by dividing the number of shared unique clonotypes by the size of the smaller repertoire. Repertoire richness was assessed with RTK rarefaction, the Chao1 estimator, and Recon v2.1 estimates of unobserved clonotypes. Generation probabilities for all TCRbeta clonotypes obtained by the gDNA method from a handful of donors were computed using OLGA. The clones in this table, taken by TCRdb from immuneACCESS, are in-frame only. Not every clone is retained; where verified, under half of the shortfall comes from an unresolved V gene, and the cause of the rest is unknown. V and J calls and clone size are copied from that table; D and trimming were computed from the DNA. This sample holds some 2,500,000 clones; around 92% were observed only once. Approximately 0.4% of the sample belongs to the ten largest clones.

The CDR3 measures 15 amino acids from cysteine to phenylalanine. Just the 45-base CDR3 DNA is kept, in frame starting at base 1. In the germline V gene, CDR1 corresponds to SGHRS and CDR2 to YFSETQ. Unmatched junction bases come to 9, with V trimmed by 3 bases and J by 4 bases. The sample belongs to a study of shared clonotypes between healthy human individuals (dated by TCRdb to 2020 to 2021). With regard to the full study: A few men and a couple of women, aged 18 to 49 years, made up the cohort. For each donor, CD4 naive and CD4 memory were each given three plates, CD8 naive was given two plates, and CD8 memory was given one plate. To estimate repertoire size and how much clonotypes are shared between individuals, the study performed deep sequencing of blood TCR repertoires from 4 to 6 healthy adults. Different laboratories and diverse techniques were used to prepare libraries and sequence TCR repertoires, to increase sequencing depth and limit assay-specific biases. Per donor, leukapheresis produced somewhere between about 0.9 and 9.5 billion PBMCs. General findings and caveats noted by the study authors: Compared with non-shared clonotypes, the clonotypes found in all four sorted-subset donors had higher generation probabilities. Across a few donors, roughly 5% of naive CD4, 3% to 4% of naive CD8, 2% to 2.5% of memory CD4, and 0.4% of memory CD8 clonotypes were shared. Only blood was sampled, and tissue TCR repertoires likely differ from those in blood. The small number of donors limited the genetic and exposure-history diversity represented. Naive subsets generally had larger estimated clonotype richness than memory subsets did. Based on pairwise subsampling, the degree of clonotype sharing among donors was expected to be affected by sequencing depth. Rarefaction of sorted-subset datasets indicated incomplete sequencing despite the large sequencing depth.

The donors were healthy, HIV-negative adults who had no recently reported acute infections or vaccinations. All donors were Caucasian adults living in Nashville, Tennessee, USA. CD4+ T cells were enriched by magnetic negative selection; naive cells were then positively selected on CD45RA, and the negative fraction formed the memory subset. Blood was collected by leukapheresis, and PBMCs were isolated by Ficoll-Histopaque density gradient centrifugation and then cryopreserved in liquid nitrogen vapor phase. Purity and quantity of every magnetically sorted T cell population were checked by analytical flow cytometry. Each sorted fraction had its genomic DNA isolated and then quantified by UV absorbance on a Nanodrop 2000c.

This clonotype was sampled from a man younger than 35 in good health. Some clones in this sample may be carry-over from other donors' samples. Sequences were obtained from naive CD4+ T cells from PBMCs. The cell subset or site label, as the study defines it: CD45RA+ positively selected. Recombination joined TRBV5-1 with TRBJ2-5; 7 central bases correspond to TRBD2. The CDR3 region: CASSSQAGGGETQYF. The sequenced DNA is TGCGCCAGCAGCTCCCAAGCGGGCGGGGGAGAGACCCAGTACTTC.